Described below is a single T cell receptor beta chain sequence and its context. Its antigen is unidentified. The data derive from a study of OX40 agonist ivuxolimab in advanced cancers. About the study: Patients were treated with ivuxolimab, an agonistic anti-OX40 (CD134) antibody. General study points: The authors also found low normalized T-cell clonal expansion in some nonresponders.

The CDR3 totals 15 residues. Trimming removed 0 bases at V and 1 base at J, with 9 bases between. Germline CDR1 reads SGHDN; CDR2 reads FVKESK. This table comes from immunoSEQ multiplex PCR, and its TCRdb copy is limited to in-frame clones, with some not included. The table has more than 12,000 clones, approximately 93% seen once; the top ten hold about 20%. J is TRBJ1-1 and V is TRBV14; the D is unclear. Sequencing used CD4+ or CD8+ T cells sorted from blood, obtained in a trial of the OX40 agonist ivuxolimab. The sequence derives from an adult with an advanced solid tumor such as melanoma, head and neck, liver or kidney cancer. The CDR3: CASSQDTRWNTEAFF. CDR3 coding DNA: TGTGCCAGCAGCCAAGATACACGGTGGAACACTGAAGCTTTCTTT.